A single sample gave rise to the 28 T cell receptor beta chains below, sequenced in a study of blood T cell repertoires in COVID-19. Clones were read by immunoSEQ multiplex PCR, and TCRdb kept only the in-frame ones, dropping some. The sample lists about 230,000 clones; approximately 83% were seen once. The specimen was peripheral blood. These receptors all come from a man aged 40-49 years with acute or convalescent COVID-19.

This sequence joins TRBV10-1 and TRBJ1-2, with a weak D call TRBD1 (6 bases). The V end was cut by 3 bases, the J end by 0 bases, with 14 bases between. CDR3 size: 16 residues. Germline assignment: CDR1 WNHNN and CDR2 SYGVQD (reference sequence). Here the CDR3 reads CASSDLRGSSNYGYTF. In DNA, the CDR3 is TGCGCCAGCAGTGACCTCAGGGGTTCGTCTAACTATGGCTACACCTTC.

The chain links TRBV18 to TRBJ1-4; D remains ambiguous. The V and J ends lost 2 bases and 8 bases respectively, with 9 bases between them. The V gene's germline CDR1 is KGHSH and CDR2 LQKENI. The CDR3 runs to 13 residues. CDR3 loop: CASSPRADEKLFF. The CDR3 DNA reads as TGTGCCAGCTCACCAAGAGCGGACGAAAAACTGTTTTTT.

This chain joins TRBV3-1 (or the pseudogene TRBV3-2) and TRBJ2-7, with TRBD2 as a possible D gene (5 bases). The germline CDR1 and CDR2 sequences are LGHDT and YNNKEL (reference sequence). V shed 3 bases and J shed 0 bases, with 9 bases lying between them. This CDR3 contains 14 residues. The CDR3 bases are TGTGCCAGCAGCCACGGAGGCCCCTCCTACGAGCAGTACTTC. Amino acids: CASSHGGPSYEQYF.

This chain links TRBV5-6 with TRBJ2-2, with TRBD1 matching 10 bases. The CDR3 contains 16 residues. V lost 4 bases to trimming and J lost 6 bases; unmatched junction nucleotides: 9. Germline CDR1 and CDR2: SGHDT and YYEEEE. The CDR3 DNA follows: TGTGCCAGCAGCGTAGCCGGGACAGGGGTTGCCGGGGAGCTGTTTTTT. Amino acid sequence: CASSVAGTGVAGELFF.

This chain links TRBV30 with TRBJ2-1; 11 bases agree with TRBD2. This CDR3 has 15 amino acids. Germline CDR1 GTSNPN, CDR2 SVGIG (reference sequence). The V segment lost 5 bases and the J segment 4 bases; nucleotides outside the gene matches: 7. The CDR3 DNA sequence: TGTGCCTGGGACTCGGGACTAGCGGTTTACAATGAGCAGTTCTTC. Its translation is CAWDSGLAVYNEQFF. Variable domain in full (rest from reference TRBV30 and TRBJ2-1): SQTIHQWPATLVQPVGSPLSLECTVEGTSNPNLYWYRQAAGRGLQLLFYSVGIGQISSEVPQNLSASRPQDRQFILSSKKLLLSDSGFYLCAWDSGLAVYNEQFFGPGTRLTVL.

The chain recombines TRBV7-9 with TRBJ2-3; D is perhaps TRBD2 (5 bases). Germline-derived CDR1 and CDR2 are SEHNR and FQNEAQ (reference sequence). V was trimmed by 7 bases and J by 1 base, leaving 9 bases between them. The CDR3 contains 13 residues. CDR3 amino acids: CASTAGGTDTQYF. CDR3 DNA: TGTGCCAGCACCGCCGGGGGCACAGATACGCAGTATTTT.

The chain employs TRBV3-1 (or the pseudogene TRBV3-2) and TRBJ2-7; 8 nucleotides agree with TRBD1. The V and J ends lost 1 base and 3 bases, in that order; junction bases with no gene match: 8. Germline assignment: CDR1 LGHDT and CDR2 YNNKEL (reference sequence). This CDR3 contains 16 residues. This CDR3 is CASSQGRDRGGYEQYF. The CDR3, as DNA: TGTGCCAGCAGCCAAGGTAGAGACAGGGGTGGCTACGAGCAGTACTTC.

The J gene is TRBJ1-2, the V gene TRBV9; maybe TRBD1 (6 bases). The V end was cut by 0 bases, the J end by 4 bases, with 19 bases between. This CDR3 contains 17 residues. CDR1 and CDR2 from the germline V gene are SGDLS and YYNGEE. The CDR3 spells CASSVGLWGQRGYGYTF. CDR3 sequence (DNA): TGTGCCAGCAGCGTAGGTTTGTGGGGGCAGAGGGGCTATGGCTACACCTTC.

V usage is TRBV19 and J usage is TRBJ1-1, with a weak D call TRBD1 (5 bases). V shed 4 bases and J shed 6 bases, with 15 bases lying between them. CDR3 length: 14 residues. From germline, CDR1 is LNHDA and CDR2 SQIVND (reference sequence). The CDR3 loop is CASSTNGALAEAFF. The CDR3, as DNA: TGTGCCAGTAGTACCAATGGGGCCCTCGCTGAAGCTTTCTTT.

This chain connects TRBV20-1 to TRBJ2-5, with 10 bases aligning to TRBD2. V lost 3 bases, J lost 1 base, and 11 bases stayed unmatched. The CDR3 loop spans 17 amino acids. Per germline, CDR1 DFQATT and CDR2 SNEGSKA (reference sequence). The CDR3 spells CSASRASGGWRQETQYF. The DNA of the CDR3 is TGCAGTGCTAGTCGTGCTAGCGGGGGCTGGCGCCAAGAGACCCAGTACTTC.

The J gene is TRBJ1-4, the V gene TRBV3-1 (or the pseudogene TRBV3-2), with 7 bases identical to TRBD1. CDR3 length equals 13 residues. CDR1 is LGHDT and CDR2 is YNNKEL in the germline V gene (reference sequence). Unmatched junction bases numbered 4, after V lost 4 bases and J lost 8 bases. The CDR3 sequence is CASSRQTGEKLFF. In nucleotides, the CDR3 is TGTGCCAGCAGCCGCCAGACAGGGGAAAAACTGTTTTTT.

The rearrangement links TRBV5-6 to TRBJ2-1; 11 nucleotides agree with TRBD2. V lost 0 bases to trimming and J lost 7 bases; unmatched junction nucleotides: 3. CDR1 is SGHDT and CDR2 is YYEEEE in the germline V gene. This CDR3 has 15 residues. CDR3 in DNA: TGTGCCAGCAGCTTGGGACTAGCGGGATTTAATGAGCAGTTCTTC. Translated, it gives CASSLGLAGFNEQFF. Drawing the rest from reference TRBV5-6 and TRBJ2-1, the complete variable domain is DAGVTQSPTHLIKTRGQQVTLRCSPKSGHDTVSWYQQALGQGPQFIFQYYEEEERQRGNFPDRFSGHQFPNYSSELNVNALLLGDSALYLCASSLGLAGFNEQFFGPGTRLTVL.

V and J are TRBV6-4 and TRBJ2-1; D might be TRBD2 (5 bases). CDR3 size: 14 residues. Trimming took off 6 bases at V and 3 bases at J, with 12 bases between the two ends. The germline V gene has CDR1 MRHNA and CDR2 SNTAGT. The chain's CDR3 is CASSESGNYNEQFF. For the CDR3, the DNA is TGTGCCAGCAGCGAAAGCGGAAACTACAATGAGCAGTTCTTC.

This chain links TRBV6-5 with TRBJ2-1, with 10 bases that match TRBD2. V trimming: 7 bases; J trimming: 8 bases; junction bases outside the gene matches: 11. The CDR3 loop spans 15 amino acids. CDR1 MNHEY and CDR2 SVGAGI come from the germline V gene. The CDR3 coding sequence is TGTGCCAGCACCCCTAGCGGGAGCCCCCTCTATGAGCAGTTCTTC. It translates to CASTPSGSPLYEQFF.

This chain joins TRBV9 and TRBJ1-6; D perhaps matches TRBD1 (6 bases). Germline-derived CDR1 and CDR2 are SGDLS and YYNGEE. Trimming shortened V by 2 bases and J by 0 bases, and 9 bases separated the two germline ends. CDR3 size: 16 residues. In DNA, the CDR3 is TGTGCCAGCAGCGTGCAGGACAGCTCCTATAATTCACCCCTCCACTTT. Protein product: CASSVQDSSYNSPLHF.

The chain is built from TRBV7-9 and TRBJ1-2, with 8 nucleotides matching TRBD1. V shed 3 bases, J shed 8 bases, and the junction held 5 bases outside the gene matches. The CDR3 has 13 residues. Germline-derived CDR1 and CDR2 are SEHNR and FQNEAQ (reference sequence). CDR3 sequence reads: CASSLDREEGYTF. DNA for the CDR3: TGTGCCAGCAGCTTGGACAGGGAGGAAGGCTACACCTTC.

J is TRBJ2-7 and V is TRBV7-6; TRBD1 matches at 11 bases. The CDR3 contains 17 residues. Germline V gene data show CDR1 as SGHVS and CDR2 as FNYEAQ. V trimming: 5 bases; J trimming: 1 base; junction bases outside the gene matches: 10. The CDR3 coding sequence is TGTGCCAGCAGCCCCGGGACAGGGGGGTTTGGGTCCTACGAGCAGTACTTC. This codes for CASSPGTGGFGSYEQYF. Full variable domain (outside the CDR3, taken from reference TRBV7-6 and TRBJ2-7): GAGVSQSPRYKVTKRGQDVALRCDPISGHVSLYWYRQALGQGPEFLTYFNYEAQQDKSGLPNDRFSAERPEGSISTLTIQRTEQRDSAMYRCASSPGTGGFGSYEQYFGPGTRLTVT.

J is TRBJ1-5 and V is TRBV7-8; no definite D call. The CDR3 has 16 residues. Germline CDR1 reads SGHVS; CDR2 reads FQNEAQ. Trimming left V 5 bases short and J 0 bases short, with 14 bases between. CDR3: CASSAGLTYSNQPQHF. CDR3 DNA sequence: TGTGCCAGCAGCGCCGGACTGACTTATAGCAATCAGCCCCAGCATTTT.

The chain is built from TRBV9 and TRBJ2-5, with 12 bases identical to TRBD1. J gave up 9 bases and V 3 bases, and 9 bases lay outside the gene matches. The CDR3 covers 15 residues. The germline gives CDR1 SGDLS, CDR2 YYNGEE. CDR3 in DNA: TGTGCCAGCAGCGATCGAGGGACAGGGGGCAAGGCCCAGTACTTC. Protein sequence: CASSDRGTGGKAQYF.

The chain links TRBV30 to TRBJ1-1, with D possibly TRBD1 on 6 matching bases. The length of the CDR3 is 15 residues. Germline CDR1 reads GTSNPN; CDR2 reads SVGIG (reference sequence). Between the trimmed V and J ends, which lost 4 bases and 0 bases, there was a span of 15 bases. CDR3: CAWTPRGGLNTEAFF. The DNA of the CDR3 is TGTGCCTGGACTCCTCGGGGGGGCTTGAACACTGAAGCTTTCTTT. Variable domain in full (rest from reference TRBV30 and TRBJ1-1): SQTIHQWPATLVQPVGSPLSLECTVEGTSNPNLYWYRQAAGRGLQLLFYSVGIGQISSEVPQNLSASRPQDRQFILSSKKLLLSDSGFYLCAWTPRGGLNTEAFFGQGTRLTVV.

The chain has TRBV20-1 and TRBJ1-6; a weak D match, TRBD1 (5 bases). The CDR3 sequence is 11 residues long. CDR1 DFQATT and CDR2 SNEGSKA come from the germline V gene (reference sequence). V lost 7 bases and J 8 bases, leaving 9 bases between the germline ends. Written as DNA, the CDR3 is TGCAGTGGCGGAGGGGATTCACCCCTCCACTTT. It is translated as CSGGGDSPLHF.

The rearrangement joins TRBV3-1 (or the pseudogene TRBV3-2) to TRBJ2-6, with 7 bases lining up with TRBD1. In germline, CDR1 is LGHDT, CDR2 YNNKEL (reference sequence). Trimming took 4 bases from V and 7 from J; bases not matched to a gene: 4. The CDR3 extends over 14 amino acids. The CDR3 DNA sequence: TGTGCCAGCAGCCTGACAGGGCCTGCCAACGTCCTGACTTTC. Its protein product is CASSLTGPANVLTF.

V gene TRBV25-1 combines with J gene TRBJ2-6; 10 bases are shared with TRBD1. Germline V gene sequence: CDR1 MGHDK, CDR2 SYGVNS. This CDR3 region has 15 residues. After removal of 7 bases from V and 1 base from J, the junction contained 1 base not matched to a gene. CDR3 in amino acids: CASTDRGSGANVLTF. The CDR3 DNA is TGTGCCAGCACGGACAGGGGGTCTGGGGCCAACGTCCTGACTTTC. The whole variable domain, filled in from reference TRBV25-1 and TRBJ2-6, reads EADIYQTPRYLVIGTGKKITLECSQTMGHDKMYWYQQDPGMELHLIHYSYGVNSTEKGDLSSESTVSRIRTEHFPLTLESARPSHTSQYLCASTDRGSGANVLTFGAGSRLTVL.

The genes are TRBV19 and TRBJ1-5; 10 nucleotides align to TRBD1. This CDR3 is built from 15 residues. Germline CDR1 LNHDA, CDR2 SQIVND (reference sequence). The J segment lost 5 bases and the V segment lost 7 bases, leaving 8 bases of the junction unmatched. The CDR3 spells CASTLKGQGYQPQHF. The CDR3 DNA follows: TGTGCCAGTACCTTGAAGGGACAGGGGTATCAGCCCCAGCATTTT.

The V call is TRBV10-3, the J call TRBJ2-3; TRBD2 might be the D (6 bases). The length of the CDR3 is 16 residues. Germline V gene data show CDR1 as ENHRY and CDR2 as SYGVKD. The V gene lost 4 bases and the J gene lost 2 bases, with 16 bases spanning the gap. The CDR3: CAISVMGGSITDTQYF. CDR3 nucleotides: TGTGCCATCAGTGTTATGGGGGGATCTATCACAGATACGCAGTATTTT.

A remark on this clone: One end of the junction is discordant with germline, which a read error may explain. The DNA of the CDR3 is TGTGCCAGCAGTGTCACAGACTATGATTCACCCCTCCACTTT. Amino acids: CASSVTDYDSPLHF. The rearrangement links TRBV25-1 to TRBJ1-6, with D unclear. Germline loops: CDR1 MGHDK, CDR2 SYGVNS. The CDR3 length is 14 residues.

The chain carries TRBV6-8 and TRBJ2-7; 9 bases align to TRBD2. The CDR3 covers 15 residues. V dropped 1 base and J dropped 3; count of bases not matched to a gene: 4. Germline CDR1 reads MNHGY; CDR2 reads SAAAGT. CDR3 region: CASSYCLAGSYEQYF. As DNA, the CDR3 is TGTGCCAGCAGTTACTGTCTAGCGGGAAGCTACGAGCAGTACTTC.

This chain joins TRBV30 and TRBJ2-7; weak D call: TRBD2 (5 bases). V shed 3 bases and J shed 4 bases, with 22 bases lying between them. CDR3 length equals 16 residues. In germline, CDR1 is GTSNPN, CDR2 SVGIG (reference sequence). CDR3 DNA sequence: TGTGCCTGGAGCGACACCGAATACCGGTCGGGGTACGAGCAGTACTTC. Amino acid sequence: CAWSDTEYRSGYEQYF.